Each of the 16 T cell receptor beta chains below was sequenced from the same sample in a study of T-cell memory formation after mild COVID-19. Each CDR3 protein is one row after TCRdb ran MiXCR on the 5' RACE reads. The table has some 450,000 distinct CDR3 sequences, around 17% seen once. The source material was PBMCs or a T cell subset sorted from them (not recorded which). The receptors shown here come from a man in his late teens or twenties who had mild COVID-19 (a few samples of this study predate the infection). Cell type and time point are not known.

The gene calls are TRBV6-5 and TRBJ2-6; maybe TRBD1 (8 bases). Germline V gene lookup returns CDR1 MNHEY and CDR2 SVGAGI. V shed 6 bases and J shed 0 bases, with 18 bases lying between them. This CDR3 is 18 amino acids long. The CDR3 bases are TGTGCCAGCAGGCCCTACAGGGGGGGGCCCTCTGGGGCCAACGTCCTGACTTTC. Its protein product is CASRPYRGGPSGANVLTF.

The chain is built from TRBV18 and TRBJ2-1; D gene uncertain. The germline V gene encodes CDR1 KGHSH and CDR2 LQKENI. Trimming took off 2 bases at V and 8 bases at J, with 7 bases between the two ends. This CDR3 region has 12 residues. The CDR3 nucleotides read TGTGCCAGCTCACCAGACGTTGATGAGCAGTTCTTC. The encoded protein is CASSPDVDEQFF.

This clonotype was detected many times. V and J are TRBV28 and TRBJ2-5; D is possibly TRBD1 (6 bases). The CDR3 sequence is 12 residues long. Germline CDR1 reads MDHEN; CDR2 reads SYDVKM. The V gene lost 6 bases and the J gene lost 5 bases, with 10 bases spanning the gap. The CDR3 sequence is CASRGQRETQYF. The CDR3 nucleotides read TGTGCCAGCAGAGGACAGAGGGAGACCCAGTACTTC.

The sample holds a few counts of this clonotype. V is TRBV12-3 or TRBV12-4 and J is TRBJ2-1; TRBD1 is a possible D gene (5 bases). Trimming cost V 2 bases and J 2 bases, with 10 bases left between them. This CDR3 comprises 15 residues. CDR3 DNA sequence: TGTGCCAGCAGTTTAAGGGGTGTCGCCTACAATGAGCAGTTCTTC. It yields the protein CASSLRGVAYNEQFF.

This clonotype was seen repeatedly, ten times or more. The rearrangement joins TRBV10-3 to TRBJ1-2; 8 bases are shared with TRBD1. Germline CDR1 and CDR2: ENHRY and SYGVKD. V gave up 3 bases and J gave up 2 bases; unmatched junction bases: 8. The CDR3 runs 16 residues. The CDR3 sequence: CAISDIPGQANYGYTF. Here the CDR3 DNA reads TGTGCCATCAGTGATATACCGGGACAGGCAAACTATGGCTACACCTTC.

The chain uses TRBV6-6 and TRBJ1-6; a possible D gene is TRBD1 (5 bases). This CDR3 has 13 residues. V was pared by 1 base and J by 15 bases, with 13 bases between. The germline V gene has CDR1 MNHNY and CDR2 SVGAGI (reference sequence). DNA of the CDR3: TGTGCCAGCAGTTACTGGGAGCGAACAGGCCTCCACTTT. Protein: CASSYWERTGLHF.

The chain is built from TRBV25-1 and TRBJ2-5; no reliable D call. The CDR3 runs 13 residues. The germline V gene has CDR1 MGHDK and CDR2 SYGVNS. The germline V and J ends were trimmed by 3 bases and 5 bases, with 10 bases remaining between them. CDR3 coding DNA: TGTGCCAGCAGTGAGGAGTTGTGGGAGACCCAGTACTTC. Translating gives CASSEELWETQYF.

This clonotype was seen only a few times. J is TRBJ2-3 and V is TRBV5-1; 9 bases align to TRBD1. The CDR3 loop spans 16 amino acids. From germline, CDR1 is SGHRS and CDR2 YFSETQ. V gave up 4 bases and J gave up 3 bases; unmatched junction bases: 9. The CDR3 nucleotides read TGCGCCAGCAGCCCCCGGACAGGGGAAGGAACAGATACGCAGTATTTT. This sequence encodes CASSPRTGEGTDTQYF. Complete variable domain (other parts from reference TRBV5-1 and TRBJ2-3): KAGVTQTPRYLIKTRGQQVTLSCSPISGHRSVSWYQQTPGQGLQFLFEYFSETQRNKGNFPGRFSGRQFSNSRSEMNVSTLELGDSALYLCASSPRTGEGTDTQYFGPGTRLTVL.

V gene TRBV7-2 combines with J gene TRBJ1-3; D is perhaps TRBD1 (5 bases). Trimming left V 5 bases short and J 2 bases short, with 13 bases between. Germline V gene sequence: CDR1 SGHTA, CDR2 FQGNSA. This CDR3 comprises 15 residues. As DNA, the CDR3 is TGTGCCAGCAGCCCCGGGACGGCCACTGGAAACACCATATATTTT. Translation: CASSPGTATGNTIYF.

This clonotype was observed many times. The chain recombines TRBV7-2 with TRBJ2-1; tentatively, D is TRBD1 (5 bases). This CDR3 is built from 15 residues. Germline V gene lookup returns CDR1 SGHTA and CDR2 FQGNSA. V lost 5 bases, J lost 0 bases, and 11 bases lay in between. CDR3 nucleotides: TGTGCCAGCAGCCTCGACAGAAGCTCCTACAATGAGCAGTTCTTC. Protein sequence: CASSLDRSSYNEQFF.

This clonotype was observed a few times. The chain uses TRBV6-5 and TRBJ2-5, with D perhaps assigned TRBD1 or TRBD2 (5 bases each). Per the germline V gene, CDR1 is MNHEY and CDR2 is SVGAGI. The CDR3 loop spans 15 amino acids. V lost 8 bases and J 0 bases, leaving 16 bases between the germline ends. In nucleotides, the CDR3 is TGTGCCAGCGGCCGAACCGGGGCCCACCAAGAGACCCAGTACTTC. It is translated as CASGRTGAHQETQYF.

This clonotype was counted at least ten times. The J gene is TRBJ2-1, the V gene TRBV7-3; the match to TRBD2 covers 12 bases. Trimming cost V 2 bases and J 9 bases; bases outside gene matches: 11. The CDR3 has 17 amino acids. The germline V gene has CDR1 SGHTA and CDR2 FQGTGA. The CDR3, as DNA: TGTGCCAGCAGCTTACATAGCGGACTAGCGGGGACGGGTGAGCAGTTCTTC. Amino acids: CASSLHSGLAGTGEQFF. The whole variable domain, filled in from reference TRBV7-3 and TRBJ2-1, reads GAGVSQTPSNKVTEKGKYVELRCDPISGHTALYWYRQSLGQGPEFLIYFQGTGAADDSGLPNDRFFAVRPEGSVSTLKIQRTERGDSAVYLCASSLHSGLAGTGEQFFGPGTRLTVL.

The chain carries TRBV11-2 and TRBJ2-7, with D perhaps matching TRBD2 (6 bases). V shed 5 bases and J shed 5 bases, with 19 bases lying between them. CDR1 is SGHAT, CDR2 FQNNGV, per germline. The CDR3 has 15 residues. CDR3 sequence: CASSVRGRAGDEQYF. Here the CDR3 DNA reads TGTGCCAGCAGCGTGCGGGGCAGGGCTGGGGACGAGCAGTACTTC. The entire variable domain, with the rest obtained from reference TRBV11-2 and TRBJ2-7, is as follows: EAGVAQSPRYKIIEKRQSVAFWCNPISGHATLYWYQQILGQGPKLLIQFQNNGVVDDSQLPKDRFSAERLKGVDSTLKIQPAKLEDSAVYLCASSVRGRAGDEQYFGPGTRLTVT.

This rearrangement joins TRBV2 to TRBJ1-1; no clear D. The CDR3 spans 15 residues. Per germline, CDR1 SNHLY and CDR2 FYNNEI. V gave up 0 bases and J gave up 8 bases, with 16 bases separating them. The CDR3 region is CASSEAGTPEAEAFF. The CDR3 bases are TGTGCCAGCAGTGAAGCGGGAACCCCCGAAGCCGAAGCTTTCTTT.

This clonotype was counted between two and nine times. CDR3 residues: CASSLKPNDEKLFF. As DNA, the CDR3 is TGTGCCAGCAGCTTGAAGCCTAACGATGAAAAACTGTTTTTT. The V call is TRBV11-2, the J call TRBJ1-4; D unclear. The V gene lost 3 bases and the J gene lost 6 bases, with 11 bases spanning the gap. CDR3 length: 14 amino acids. From germline, CDR1 is SGHAT and CDR2 FQNNGV.

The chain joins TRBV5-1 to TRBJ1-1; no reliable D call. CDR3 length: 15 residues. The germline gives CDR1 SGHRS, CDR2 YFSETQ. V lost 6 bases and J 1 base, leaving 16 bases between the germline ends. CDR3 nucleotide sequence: TGCGCCAGCACCCGAGCTCCGGGTGGGAACACTGAAGCTTTCTTT. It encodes CASTRAPGGNTEAFF.